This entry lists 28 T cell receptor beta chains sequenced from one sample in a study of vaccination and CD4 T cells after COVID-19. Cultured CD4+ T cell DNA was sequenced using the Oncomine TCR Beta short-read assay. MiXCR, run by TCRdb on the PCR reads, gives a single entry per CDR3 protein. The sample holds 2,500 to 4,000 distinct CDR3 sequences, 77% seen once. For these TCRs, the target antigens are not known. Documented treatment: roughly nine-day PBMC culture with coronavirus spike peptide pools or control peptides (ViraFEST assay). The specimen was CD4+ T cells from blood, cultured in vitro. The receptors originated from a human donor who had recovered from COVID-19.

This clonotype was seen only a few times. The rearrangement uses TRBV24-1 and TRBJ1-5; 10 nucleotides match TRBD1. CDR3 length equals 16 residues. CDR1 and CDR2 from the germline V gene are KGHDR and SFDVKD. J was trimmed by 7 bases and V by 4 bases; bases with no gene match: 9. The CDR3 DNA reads TGTGCCACCAGTGACCGAACCGGGACAGGGGTACAGCCCCAGCATTTT. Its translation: CATSDRTGTGVQPQHF.

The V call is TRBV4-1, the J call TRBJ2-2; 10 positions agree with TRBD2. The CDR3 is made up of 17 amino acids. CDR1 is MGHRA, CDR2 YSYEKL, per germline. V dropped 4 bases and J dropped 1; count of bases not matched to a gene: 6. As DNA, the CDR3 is TGCGCCAGCAGCCCAGAGAGGACTAGCGGGAACACCGGGGAGCTGTTTTTT. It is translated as CASSPERTSGNTGELFF.

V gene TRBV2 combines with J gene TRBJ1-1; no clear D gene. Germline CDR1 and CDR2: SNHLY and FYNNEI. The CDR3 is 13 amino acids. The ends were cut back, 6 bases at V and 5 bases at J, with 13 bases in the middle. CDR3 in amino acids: CASRWQAITEAFF. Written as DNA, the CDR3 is TGTGCCAGCAGGTGGCAGGCGATAACTGAAGCTTTCTTT.

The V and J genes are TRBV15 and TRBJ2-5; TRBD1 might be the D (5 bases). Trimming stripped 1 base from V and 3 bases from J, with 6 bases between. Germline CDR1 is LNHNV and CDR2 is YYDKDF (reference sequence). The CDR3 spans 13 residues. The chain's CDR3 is CATSRVGEETQYF. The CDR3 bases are TGTGCCACCAGCAGAGTAGGGGAAGAGACCCAGTACTTC.

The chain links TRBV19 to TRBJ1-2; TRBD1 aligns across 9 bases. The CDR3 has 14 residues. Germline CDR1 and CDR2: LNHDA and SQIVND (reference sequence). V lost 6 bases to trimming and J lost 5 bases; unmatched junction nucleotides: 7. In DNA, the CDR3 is TGTGCCAGTAGGGCCGGGACAGGGCTATATGGCTACACCTTC. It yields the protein CASRAGTGLYGYTF. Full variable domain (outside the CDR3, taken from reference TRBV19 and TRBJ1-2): DGGITQSPKYLFRKEGQNVTLSCEQNLNHDAMYWYRQDPGQGLRLIYYSQIVNDFQKGDIAEGYSVSREKKESFPLTVTSAQKNPTAFYLCASRAGTGLYGYTFGSGTRLTVV.

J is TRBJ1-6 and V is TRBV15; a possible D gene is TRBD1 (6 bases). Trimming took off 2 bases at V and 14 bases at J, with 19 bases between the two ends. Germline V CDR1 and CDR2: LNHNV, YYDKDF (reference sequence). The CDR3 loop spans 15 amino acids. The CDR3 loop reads CATSRPPGETSALHF. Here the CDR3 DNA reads TGTGCCACCAGCAGACCCCCAGGGGAGACGAGTGCCCTCCACTTT.

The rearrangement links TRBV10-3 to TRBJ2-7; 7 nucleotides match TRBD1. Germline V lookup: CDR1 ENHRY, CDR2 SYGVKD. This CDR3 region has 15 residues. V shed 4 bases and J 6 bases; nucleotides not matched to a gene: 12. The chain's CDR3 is CAISGQTGQLSEQYF. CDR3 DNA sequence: TGTGCCATCAGTGGCCAGACAGGGCAGCTTAGCGAGCAGTACTTC.

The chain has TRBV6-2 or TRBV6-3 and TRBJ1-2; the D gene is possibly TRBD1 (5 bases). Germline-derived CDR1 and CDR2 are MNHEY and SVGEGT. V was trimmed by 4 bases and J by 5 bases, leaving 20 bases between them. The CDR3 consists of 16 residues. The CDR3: CASSSGMTGGAYGYTF. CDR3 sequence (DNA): TGTGCCAGCAGTTCGGGGATGACTGGAGGGGCTTATGGCTACACCTTC.

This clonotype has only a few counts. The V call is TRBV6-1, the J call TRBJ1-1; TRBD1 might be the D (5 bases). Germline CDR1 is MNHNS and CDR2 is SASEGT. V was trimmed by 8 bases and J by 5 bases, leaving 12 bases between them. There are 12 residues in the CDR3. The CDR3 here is CASLDSWTEAFF. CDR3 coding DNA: TGTGCCAGCTTAGACAGTTGGACTGAAGCTTTCTTT.

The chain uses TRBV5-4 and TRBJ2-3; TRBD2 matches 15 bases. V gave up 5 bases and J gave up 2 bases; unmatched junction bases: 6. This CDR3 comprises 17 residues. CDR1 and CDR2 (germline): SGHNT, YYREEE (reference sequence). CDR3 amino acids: CASRSRTSGGDTDTQYF. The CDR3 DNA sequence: TGTGCCAGCAGGTCCAGGACTAGCGGGGGGGACACAGATACGCAGTATTTT.

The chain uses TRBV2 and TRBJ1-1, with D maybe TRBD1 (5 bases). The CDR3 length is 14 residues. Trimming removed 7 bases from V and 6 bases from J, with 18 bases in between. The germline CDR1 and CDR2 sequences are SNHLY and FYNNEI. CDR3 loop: CASNRGLAGSEAFF. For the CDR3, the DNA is TGTGCCAGCAATCGGGGGTTGGCAGGTTCTGAAGCTTTCTTT.

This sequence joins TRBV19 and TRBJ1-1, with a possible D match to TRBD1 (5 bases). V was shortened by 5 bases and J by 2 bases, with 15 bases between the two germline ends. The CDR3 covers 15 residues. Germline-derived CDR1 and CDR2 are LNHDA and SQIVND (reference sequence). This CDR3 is CASSPRGRGNTEAFF. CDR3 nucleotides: TGTGCCAGTAGTCCCCGGGGACGAGGAAACACTGAAGCTTTCTTT.

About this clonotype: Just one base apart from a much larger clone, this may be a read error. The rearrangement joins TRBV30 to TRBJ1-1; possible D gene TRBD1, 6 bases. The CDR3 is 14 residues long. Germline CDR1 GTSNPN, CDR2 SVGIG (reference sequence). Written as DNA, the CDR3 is TGTGTCTGGAGTGTACGGAGGGGGGGGCCTGAAGCTTTCTTT. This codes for CVWSVRRGGPEAFF.

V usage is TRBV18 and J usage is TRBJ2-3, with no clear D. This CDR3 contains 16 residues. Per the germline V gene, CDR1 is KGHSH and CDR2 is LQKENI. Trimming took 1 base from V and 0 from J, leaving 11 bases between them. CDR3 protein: CASSPRTRTSTDTQYF. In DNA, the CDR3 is TGTGCCAGCTCACCACGGACCAGGACGAGCACAGATACGCAGTATTTT. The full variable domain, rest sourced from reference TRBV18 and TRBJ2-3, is NAGVMQNPRHLVRRRGQEARLRCSPMKGHSHVYWYRQLPEEGLKFMVYLQKENIIDESGMPKERFSAEFPKEGPSILRIQQVVRGDSAAYFCASSPRTRTSTDTQYFGPGTRLTVL.

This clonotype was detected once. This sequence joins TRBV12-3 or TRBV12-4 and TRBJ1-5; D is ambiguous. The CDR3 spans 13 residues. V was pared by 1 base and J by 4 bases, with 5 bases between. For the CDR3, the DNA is TGTGCCAGCAGTTTAGAGAATAATCAGCCCCAGCATTTT. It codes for CASSLENNQPQHF.

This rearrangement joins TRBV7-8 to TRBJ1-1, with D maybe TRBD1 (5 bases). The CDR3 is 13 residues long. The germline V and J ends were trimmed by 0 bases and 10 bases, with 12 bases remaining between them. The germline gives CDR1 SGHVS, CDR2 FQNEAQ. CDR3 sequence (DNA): TGTGCCAGCAGCTTAGCCGGGCAAAGGGGAGCTTTCTTT. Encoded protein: CASSLAGQRGAFF.

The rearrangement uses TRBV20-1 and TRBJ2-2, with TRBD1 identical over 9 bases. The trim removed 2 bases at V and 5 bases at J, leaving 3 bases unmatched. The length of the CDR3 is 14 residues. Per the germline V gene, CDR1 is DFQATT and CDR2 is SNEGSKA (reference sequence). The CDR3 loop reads CSARTGGWTGELFF. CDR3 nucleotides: TGCAGTGCTAGAACAGGGGGCTGGACCGGGGAGCTGTTTTTT.

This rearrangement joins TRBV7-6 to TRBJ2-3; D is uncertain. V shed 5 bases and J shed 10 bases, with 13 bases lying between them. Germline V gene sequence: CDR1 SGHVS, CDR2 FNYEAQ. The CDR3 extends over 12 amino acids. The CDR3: CASSPETVAQYF. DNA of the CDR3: TGTGCCAGCAGCCCCGAGACCGTAGCGCAGTATTTT.

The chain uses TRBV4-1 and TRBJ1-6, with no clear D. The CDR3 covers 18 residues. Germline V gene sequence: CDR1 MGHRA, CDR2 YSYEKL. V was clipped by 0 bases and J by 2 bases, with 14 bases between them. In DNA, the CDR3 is TGCGCCAGCAGCCAAGATCACGGGTCAGGCCCCTATAATTCACCCCTCCACTTT. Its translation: CASSQDHGSGPYNSPLHF.

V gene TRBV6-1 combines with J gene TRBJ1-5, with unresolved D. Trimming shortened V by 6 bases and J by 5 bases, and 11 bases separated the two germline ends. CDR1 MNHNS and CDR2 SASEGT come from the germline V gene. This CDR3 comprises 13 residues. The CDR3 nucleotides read TGTGCCAGCAGGGCCATACTAGATCAGCCCCAGCATTTT. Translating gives CASRAILDQPQHF.

This CDR3 reads CASQQGPNEKLFF. DNA for the CDR3: TGTGCCAGCCAGCAGGGCCCTAATGAAAAACTGTTTTTT. The chain carries TRBV7-9 and TRBJ1-4, with a weak D call TRBD1 (5 bases). The CDR3 contains 13 residues. V lost 8 bases and J lost 3, with 10 bases in between. The V gene's germline CDR1 is SEHNR and CDR2 FQNEAQ (reference sequence).

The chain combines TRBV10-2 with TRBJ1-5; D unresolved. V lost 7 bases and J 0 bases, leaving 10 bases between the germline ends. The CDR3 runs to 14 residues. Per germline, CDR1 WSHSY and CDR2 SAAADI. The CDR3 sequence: CASTRQVSNQPQHF. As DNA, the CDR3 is TGCGCCAGCACCAGGCAGGTTAGCAATCAGCCCCAGCATTTT.

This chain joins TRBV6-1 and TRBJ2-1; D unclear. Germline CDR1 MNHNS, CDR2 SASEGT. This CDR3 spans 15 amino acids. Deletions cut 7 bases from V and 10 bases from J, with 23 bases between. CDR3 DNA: TGTGCCAGCACCCTGACTCCGGCTCCCGAACAGGAGCAGTTCTTC. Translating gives CASTLTPAPEQEQFF.

CDR3 sequence: CASSPTTGSSGYNEQFF. The CDR3 DNA is TGTGCCAGCAGTCCGACGACGGGCTCCTCTGGCTACAATGAGCAGTTCTTC. The chain couples TRBV28 to TRBJ2-1, with D hard to call. The germline V gene encodes CDR1 MDHEN and CDR2 SYDVKM. The CDR3 runs 17 residues. V was clipped by 5 bases and J by 3 bases, with 20 bases between them. The variable domain in full, with the rest retrieved from reference TRBV28 and TRBJ2-1, is DVKVTQSSRYLVKRTGEKVFLECVQDMDHENMFWYRQDPGLGLRLIYFSYDVKMKEKGDIPEGYSVSREKKERFSLILESASTNQTSMYLCASSPTTGSSGYNEQFFGPGTRLTVL.

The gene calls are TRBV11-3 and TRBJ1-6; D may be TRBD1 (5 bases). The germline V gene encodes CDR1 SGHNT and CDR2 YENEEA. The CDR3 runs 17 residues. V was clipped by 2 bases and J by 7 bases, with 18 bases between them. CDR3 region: CASSLSEAGRVNSPLHF. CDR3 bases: TGTGCCAGCAGCTTAAGCGAGGCAGGGAGGGTAAATTCACCCCTCCACTTT.

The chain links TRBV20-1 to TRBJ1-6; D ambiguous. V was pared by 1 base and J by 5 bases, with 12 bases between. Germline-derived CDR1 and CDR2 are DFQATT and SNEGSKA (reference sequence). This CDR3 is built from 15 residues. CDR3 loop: CSARVETADNSPLHF. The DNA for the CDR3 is TGCAGTGCTAGAGTGGAGACGGCCGATAATTCACCCCTCCACTTT.

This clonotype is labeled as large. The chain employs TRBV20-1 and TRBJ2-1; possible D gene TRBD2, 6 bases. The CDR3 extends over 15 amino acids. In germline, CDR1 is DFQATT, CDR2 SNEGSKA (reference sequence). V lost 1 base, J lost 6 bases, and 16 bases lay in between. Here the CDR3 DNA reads TGCAGTGCTAGAGGACGCGGGGACTTCCTCAATGAGCAGTTCTTC. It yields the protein CSARGRGDFLNEQFF.

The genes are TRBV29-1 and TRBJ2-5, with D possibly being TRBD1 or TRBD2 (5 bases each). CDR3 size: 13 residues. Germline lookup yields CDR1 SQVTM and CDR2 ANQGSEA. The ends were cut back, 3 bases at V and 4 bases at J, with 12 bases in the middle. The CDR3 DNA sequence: TGCAGCGTTGACGGGACGTACGGAGAGACCCAGTACTTC. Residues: CSVDGTYGETQYF.